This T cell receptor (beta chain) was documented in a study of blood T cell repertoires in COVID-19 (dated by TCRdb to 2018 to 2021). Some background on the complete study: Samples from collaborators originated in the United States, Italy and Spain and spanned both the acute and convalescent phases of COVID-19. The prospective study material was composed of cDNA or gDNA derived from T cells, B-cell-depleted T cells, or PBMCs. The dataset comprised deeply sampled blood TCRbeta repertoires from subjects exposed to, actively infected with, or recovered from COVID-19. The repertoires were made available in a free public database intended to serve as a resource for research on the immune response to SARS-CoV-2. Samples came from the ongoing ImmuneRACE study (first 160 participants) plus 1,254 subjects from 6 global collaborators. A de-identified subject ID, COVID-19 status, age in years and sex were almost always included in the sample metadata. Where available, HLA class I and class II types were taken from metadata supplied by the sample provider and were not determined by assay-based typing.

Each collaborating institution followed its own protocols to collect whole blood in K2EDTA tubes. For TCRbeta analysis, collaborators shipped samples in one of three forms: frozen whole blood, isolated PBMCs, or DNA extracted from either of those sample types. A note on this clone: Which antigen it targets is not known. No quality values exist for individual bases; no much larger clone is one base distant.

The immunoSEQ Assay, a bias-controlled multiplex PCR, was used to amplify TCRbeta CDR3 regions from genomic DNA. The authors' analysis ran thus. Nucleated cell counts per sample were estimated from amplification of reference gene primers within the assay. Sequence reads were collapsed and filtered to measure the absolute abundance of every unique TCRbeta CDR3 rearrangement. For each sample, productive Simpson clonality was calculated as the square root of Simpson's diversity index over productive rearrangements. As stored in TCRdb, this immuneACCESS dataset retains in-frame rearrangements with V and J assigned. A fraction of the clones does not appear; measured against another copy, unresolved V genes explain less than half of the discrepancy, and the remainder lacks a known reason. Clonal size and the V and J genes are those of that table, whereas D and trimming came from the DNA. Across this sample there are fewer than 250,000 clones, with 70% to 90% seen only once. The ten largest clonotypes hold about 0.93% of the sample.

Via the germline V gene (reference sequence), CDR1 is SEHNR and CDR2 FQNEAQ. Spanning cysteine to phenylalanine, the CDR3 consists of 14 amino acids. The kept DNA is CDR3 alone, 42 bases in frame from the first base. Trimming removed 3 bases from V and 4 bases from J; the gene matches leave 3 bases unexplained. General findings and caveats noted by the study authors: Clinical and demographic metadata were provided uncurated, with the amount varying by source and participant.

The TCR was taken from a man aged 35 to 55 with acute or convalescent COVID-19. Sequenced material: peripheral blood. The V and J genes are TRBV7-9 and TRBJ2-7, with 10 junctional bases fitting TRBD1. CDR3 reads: CASSFQDRGYEQYF. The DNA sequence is TGTGCCAGCAGCTTTCAGGACAGGGGGTACGAGCAGTACTTC.